The sequence of this TCR beta chain was determined in a study of blood T cell repertoires in COVID-19. Overall study: The samples span acute and convalescent COVID-19 from the United States, Italy and Spain.

Cohorts were assigned according to the clinical history that participants reported. Repertoires were generated with immunoSEQ multiplex PCR, while TCRdb's copy carries only in-frame clones and drops some. The sample lists about 46,000 clones, 85% to 90% occurring once. V was shortened by 6 bases and J by 0 bases, with 20 bases between the two germline ends. Looked up from germline, CDR1 is LNHDA and CDR2 is SQIVND (reference sequence). The CDR3 sequence is 17 residues long. This clonotype was sampled from a woman aged 45-59 years who had recovered from COVID-19. The source material was PBMCs or T cells enriched from blood (not recorded which). This chain connects TRBV19 to TRBJ1-1, with unresolved D. The CDR3 is CASRDPRVRLMNTEAFF. CDR3 coding DNA: TGTGCCAGTAGAGACCCCCGAGTCCGACTAATGAACACTGAAGCTTTCTTT.